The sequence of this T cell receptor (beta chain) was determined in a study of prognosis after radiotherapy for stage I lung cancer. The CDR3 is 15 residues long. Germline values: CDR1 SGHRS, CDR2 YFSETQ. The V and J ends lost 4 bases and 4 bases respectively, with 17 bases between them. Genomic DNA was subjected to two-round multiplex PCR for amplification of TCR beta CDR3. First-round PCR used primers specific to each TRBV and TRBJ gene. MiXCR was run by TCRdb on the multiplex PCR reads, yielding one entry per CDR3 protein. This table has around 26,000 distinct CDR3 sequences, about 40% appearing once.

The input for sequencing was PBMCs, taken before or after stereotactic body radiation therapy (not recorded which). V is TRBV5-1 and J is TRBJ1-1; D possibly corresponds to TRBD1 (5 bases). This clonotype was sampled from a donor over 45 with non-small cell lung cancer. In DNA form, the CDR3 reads TGCGCCAGCAGCCCGGCCGGGGGGGGTGCCACTGAAGCTTTCTTT. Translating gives CASSPAGGGATEAFF.